This T cell receptor (beta chain) was found in a study of T cell repertoires in cytomegalovirus infection. Overall study: Matching HLA type, along with CMV infection, was indicated by public TCR beta signatures. Whole-study results and caveats: HLA-C-restricted CMV clonotypes gave the most frequent clonotype in two of eight donors. Using cumulative public TCR beta family frequency, the authors identified those who carried CMV together with the relevant HLA.

TCRdb reanalysed the reads using MiXCR and keeps one entry per CDR3 protein. The data hold some 200,000 distinct CDR3 sequences, with 30% to 45% observed a single time. As regards this clonotype: Antigen unknown.

The J segment lost 0 bases and the V segment lost 8 bases, leaving 4 bases of the junction unmatched. The germline V gene has CDR1 SEHNR and CDR2 FQNEAQ (reference sequence). CDR3 size: 13 residues. The clonotype originates from a human donor in good health (CMV status not recorded). Some clones in this sample may be carry-over from other donors' samples. Source: CD8+ T cells from cultured PBMCs, taken from culture after CMV antigen stimulation. This chain joins TRBV7-9 and TRBJ2-7, with TRBD1 identical over 7 bases. DNA of the CDR3: TGTGCCAGCTCTGGGACAGTCTCCTACGAGCAGTACTTC. Its protein product is CASSGTVSYEQYF.